Each of the 23 T cell receptor beta chains below was sequenced from the same sample in a study of T cells expressing NK-cell markers (TCRdb year 2020). To prepare the library, 5' RACE was applied. The sample was run on an Illumina HiSeq 2000. Once TCRdb had reprocessed the reads, it stored one entry per CDR3 protein sequence and supplied no DNA. The data table for this sample lists tens of thousands of distinct CDR3 sequences. 50% to 75% of the sample is in the top ten clones. Sequenced input: blood T cells: a sorted CD56 or NKG2C T cell subset, CD4+ or CD8+ T cells, or bulk PBMC T cells (not recorded which). These TCRs come from a woman between 18 and 70 years old in good health.

Considering frequency, this clonotype is medium-sized. The gene calls are TRBV27 and TRBJ1-1; without DNA, the TCRdb call of TRBD1 cannot be checked. CDR3 length: 15 amino acids. Germline loops: CDR1 MNHEY, CDR2 SMNVEV (reference sequence). This CDR3 reads CASSPETGVATEAFF.

J is TRBJ2-3 and V is TRBV11-2; lacking DNA, the TRBD1 call made by TCRdb goes unchecked. The CDR3 has 15 amino acids. Germline-derived CDR1 and CDR2 are SGHAT and FQNNGV. The CDR3 reads CASSRISGDTDTQYF.

The chain couples TRBV5-1 to TRBJ2-3; TCRdb's assignment of TRBD1 cannot be checked, as there is no DNA. This CDR3 has 15 amino acids. The V gene's germline CDR1 is SGHRS and CDR2 YFSETQ. The CDR3 is CASSLFPGGADTQYF.

This rearrangement joins TRBV21-1 to TRBJ2-1. TRBV21-1 is a recognized pseudogene. The CDR3 loop spans 12 amino acids. CDR3 amino acids: CASSAPHNEQFF.

The chain joins TRBV5-1 to TRBJ2-5; TCRdb's assignment of TRBD1 cannot be checked, as there is no DNA. The germline CDR1 and CDR2 sequences are SGHRS and YFSETQ. CDR3 length: 18 residues. The CDR3 sequence: CASSLMPVDRQGKETQYF.

This rearrangement joins TRBV13 to TRBJ1-2; checking the TCRdb D call of TRBD1 is not possible without DNA. This CDR3 comprises 14 residues. Germline CDR1 PRHDT, CDR2 FYEKMQ (reference sequence). CDR3 region: CASSTGQGYYGYTF.

The rearrangement uses TRBV7-2 and TRBJ2-1; TCRdb designates TRBD2, a call that cannot be tested without DNA. This CDR3 comprises 16 residues. Germline V lookup: CDR1 SGHTA, CDR2 FQGNSA. CDR3 amino acids: CASSLSGLAESNEQFF. The entire variable domain, with the rest obtained from reference TRBV7-2 and TRBJ2-1, is as follows: GAGVSQSPSNKVTEKGKDVELRCDPISGHTALYWYRQSLGQGLEFLIYFQGNSAPDKSGLPSDRFSAERTGGSVSTLTIQRTQQEDSAVYLCASSLSGLAESNEQFFGPGTRLTVL.

The genes are TRBV11-2 and TRBJ2-5; TCRdb indicates TRBD2, and absent DNA this call remains unverified. This CDR3 has 17 amino acids. Per the germline V gene, CDR1 is SGHAT and CDR2 is FQNNGV. The CDR3: CASSLEASGRVGETQYF.

The chain combines TRBV16 with TRBJ1-5. This CDR3 spans 15 amino acids. Germline V gene data show CDR1 as KGHSY and CDR2 as FQNENV. The CDR3 loop is CASSQDGNSNQPQHF.

This chain uses TRBV29-1 with TRBJ2-7; the D gene TCRdb calls, TRBD1, cannot be checked with no DNA. The CDR3 totals 14 residues. Per the germline V gene, CDR1 is SQVTM and CDR2 is ANQGSEA. The chain's CDR3 is CSVEVGTGSYEQYF.

The chain has TRBV6-1 and TRBJ2-1. CDR3 length equals 13 residues. Germline lookup yields CDR1 MNHNS and CDR2 SASEGT. This CDR3 is CASSEVFYNEQFF.

The chain links TRBV15 to TRBJ2-1. The germline V gene encodes CDR1 LNHNV and CDR2 YYDKDF (reference sequence). There are 14 residues in the CDR3. CDR3 residues: CATSGRRADNEQFF.

The gene calls are TRBV6-2 or TRBV6-3 and TRBJ2-1; the D call of TRBD1 rests on TCRdb alone, since no DNA is present to check it. Germline V gives CDR1 MNHEY, CDR2 SVGEGT. The CDR3 runs to 15 residues. The CDR3 here is CASSPTGMEFDEQFF.

J is TRBJ2-1 and V is TRBV7-9; lacking DNA, the TRBD1 call made by TCRdb goes unchecked. Germline loops: CDR1 SEHNR, CDR2 FQNEAQ (reference sequence). This CDR3 comprises 12 residues. Here the CDR3 reads CASSSGENEQFF.

This chain links TRBV3-1 with TRBJ2-1; with no DNA, the TCRdb D assignment of TRBD1 cannot be verified. This CDR3 is 15 amino acids long. CDR1 and CDR2 (germline): LGHDT, YNNKEL (reference sequence). The CDR3 protein is CASSSPWGGYNEQFF.

CDR3 loop: CASSLTSAGTYNEQFF. This rearrangement joins TRBV11-2 to TRBJ2-1; TCRdb returns TRBD2, unconfirmable since there is no DNA. Germline lookup yields CDR1 SGHAT and CDR2 FQNNGV. This CDR3 is 16 amino acids long.

V is TRBV5-5 and J is TRBJ2-1. The CDR3 length is 17 residues. Looked up from germline, CDR1 is SGHKS and CDR2 is YYEKEE (reference sequence). CDR3 loop: CASSLEGRDTFYNEQFF.

The gene calls are TRBV10-3 and TRBJ1-1; TCRdb calls TRBD1, which cannot be checked without DNA. The CDR3 is 15 residues long. CDR1 and CDR2 from the germline V gene are ENHRY and SYGVKD. CDR3 loop: CAISAWDGVNTEAFF.

The V call is TRBV29-1, the J call TRBJ1-1; TCRdb indicates TRBD1, and absent DNA this call remains unverified. Germline CDR1 is SQVTM and CDR2 is ANQGSEA. The CDR3 totals 14 residues. The CDR3 region is CSVAERWGIPEAFF.

The genes are TRBV12-3 or TRBV12-4 and TRBJ1-2. The CDR3 totals 16 residues. This CDR3 is CASSLFLEIRNYGYTF.

The chain carries TRBV9 and TRBJ2-1; TCRdb's D gene call, TRBD1, goes unchecked for lack of DNA. The CDR3 totals 16 residues. Germline CDR1 reads SGDLS; CDR2 reads YYNGEE. This chain's CDR3 is CASSARTGGTYNEQFF.

The chain combines TRBV7-8 with TRBJ1-1. CDR3 length equals 13 residues. CDR1 is SGHVS and CDR2 is FQNEAQ in the germline V gene. This CDR3 is CASTLLENTEAFF.

The CDR3 loop is CASSKVRQGIHEQYF. The chain links TRBV21-1 to TRBJ2-7; the TRBD1 assignment by TCRdb is unverifiable without DNA. TRBV21-1 is a listed pseudogene. The length of the CDR3 is 15 residues.